These 8 T cell receptor beta chains share one sample of origin, sequenced in a study of OX40 agonist ivuxolimab in advanced cancers. Sequenced by immunoSEQ multiplex PCR; TCRdb stores in-frame clones only, minus some. The sample yields tens of thousands of clones, more than 75% seen once. The material sequenced was CD4+ or CD8+ T cells sorted from blood, taken in a trial of the OX40 agonist ivuxolimab. All receptors come from an adult with an advanced solid tumor such as melanoma, head and neck, liver or kidney cancer.

This clone was seen just once. The rearrangement uses TRBV7-8 and TRBJ2-7, with D possibly being TRBD2 (7 bases). The CDR3 runs to 15 residues. The germline gives CDR1 SGHVS, CDR2 FQNEAQ. With 1 base removed from V and 1 base from J, the gap between germline ends came to 11 bases. CDR3 bases: TGTGCCAGCAGCTTAGGGGGGGGCCTTTCCTACGAGCAGTACTTC. Protein sequence: CASSLGGGLSYEQYF.

The chain employs TRBV9 and TRBJ2-2, with D perhaps matching TRBD1 or TRBD2 (5 bases each). Germline loops: CDR1 SGDLS, CDR2 YYNGEE. The CDR3 has 15 residues. V was pared by 0 bases and J by 1 base, with 7 bases between. The CDR3 here is CASSVDGGNTGELFF. The CDR3 bases are TGTGCCAGCAGCGTAGATGGGGGGAACACCGGGGAGCTGTTTTTT.

The gene calls are TRBV5-1 and TRBJ2-2, with D maybe TRBD1 (5 bases). In germline, CDR1 is SGHRS, CDR2 YFSETQ. Between the trimmed V and J ends, which lost 0 bases and 2 bases, there was a span of 8 bases. This CDR3 is built from 15 residues. The CDR3 region has the DNA TGCGCCAGCAGCTTGGTGACAGCTAACACCGGGGAGCTGTTTTTT. Residues: CASSLVTANTGELFF.

The chain combines TRBV7-9 with TRBJ2-1; D is possibly TRBD1 (6 bases). The V gene's germline CDR1 is SEHNR and CDR2 FQNEAQ (reference sequence). This CDR3 contains 14 residues. The ends were cut back, 5 bases at V and 0 bases at J, with 8 bases in the middle. CDR3 nucleotide sequence: TGTGCCAGCAGCCCCAGGGGCTCCTACAATGAGCAGTTCTTC. Encoded protein: CASSPRGSYNEQFF.

This clone was counted between two and nine times. V usage is TRBV11-2 and J usage is TRBJ1-2; D may be TRBD1 (5 bases). With 5 bases removed from V and 3 bases from J, the gap between germline ends came to 19 bases. The CDR3 length is 16 residues. Germline loops: CDR1 SGHAT, CDR2 FQNNGV. The CDR3 sequence is CASSRTTNPAYYGYTF. The CDR3 DNA is TGTGCCAGCAGCCGGACAACCAACCCCGCTTACTATGGCTACACCTTC.

The chain uses TRBV9 and TRBJ1-2; possibly TRBD1 for D (6 bases). V was shortened by 0 bases and J by 4 bases, with 10 bases between the two germline ends. Germline CDR1 SGDLS, CDR2 YYNGEE. CDR3 size: 14 residues. The CDR3 reads CASSVGTDLYGYTF. CDR3 DNA: TGTGCCAGCAGCGTAGGGACAGACCTCTATGGCTACACCTTC.

The V gene is TRBV2, the J gene TRBJ2-2; 7 bases align to TRBD1. This CDR3 is 12 amino acids long. Trimming at V came to 9 bases and at J to 6 bases, leaving 4 bases not matched to a gene. Germline V lookup: CDR1 SNHLY, CDR2 FYNNEI. As DNA, the CDR3 is TGTGCCAGTGCACAGGGGCCCGGGGAGCTGTTTTTT. Protein sequence: CASAQGPGELFF.

As regards this clone: At one end the junction does not follow the germline gene, possibly because of a read error. V gene TRBV4-1 combines with J gene TRBJ1-6, with TRBD1 matching 7 bases. This CDR3 is built from 16 residues. From germline, CDR1 is MGHRA and CDR2 YSYEKL. The DNA for the CDR3 is TGCGCCAGCAGCCAATCCCCGGGACAGTATAGTTCACCCCTCCACTTT. Protein product: CASSQSPGQYSSPLHF.